This T cell receptor (beta chain) was recovered during a study of molecular identifiers for immune sequencing clone quantification. This clonotype was observed a few times. TCRdb fed the PCR reads into MiXCR, producing one record per CDR3 protein. The data show about half a million distinct CDR3 sequences, about 21% seen once. The CDR3 runs to 14 residues. The germline V gene encodes CDR1 MNHEY and CDR2 SMNVEV (reference sequence). Losses at the gene ends were 7 bases for V and 0 bases for J; bases not matched to a gene: 6. Specimen: naive CD8+ T cells from blood, with Jurkat cell RNA spiked in. Subset defined: FACS-sorted CD8+CD4-CCR7+CD45RA+ naive T cells. This clonotype was sampled from a human donor in good health. Some libraries in this study had Jurkat cell RNA spiked in. This chain joins TRBV27 and TRBJ2-7; TRBD2 agrees at 7 bases. The CDR3 sequence: CASKQAGSSYEQYF. DNA of the CDR3: TGTGCCAGCAAACAAGCGGGAAGCTCCTACGAGCAGTACTTC.